The 9 T cell receptor beta chains in this list originate from one sample, sequenced in a study of T cell responses to AZD1222 COVID-19 vaccine. Assay used: immunoSEQ multiplex PCR; TCRdb lists only in-frame clones, some missing. This sample contains more than 110,000 clones. Sequencing used peripheral blood. These receptors all stem from an adult in good health.

This chain connects TRBV5-6 to TRBJ2-7, with TRBD1 matching over 7 bases. Germline V gives CDR1 SGHDT, CDR2 YYEEEE. The CDR3 covers 14 residues. The V segment lost 2 bases and the J segment 3 bases; nucleotides outside the gene matches: 5. This CDR3 is CASSFSTGDYEQYF. DNA for the CDR3: TGTGCCAGCAGCTTTTCAACAGGGGACTACGAGCAGTACTTC.

This sequence joins TRBV5-4 and TRBJ1-2; 8 bases line up with TRBD1. The junction had 6 bases not matched to a gene; V was cut back by 4 bases and J by 7 bases. Germline V CDR1 and CDR2: SGHNT, YYREEE (reference sequence). CDR3 size: 13 residues. In DNA form, the CDR3 reads TGTGCCAGCAGCGGCTGGACAGGGAGTGGCTACACCTTC. Amino acid sequence: CASSGWTGSGYTF.

The chain has TRBV30 and TRBJ1-2; D is possibly TRBD1 (6 bases). Trimming took off 0 bases at V and 2 bases at J, with 10 bases between the two ends. Germline CDR1 is GTSNPN and CDR2 is SVGIG (reference sequence). The CDR3 has 14 amino acids. In nucleotides, the CDR3 is TGTGCCTGGAGTGTACTTGGGGGCAACTATGGCTACACCTTC. This encodes CAWSVLGGNYGYTF. Full variable domain (missing parts from reference TRBV30 and TRBJ1-2): SQTIHQWPATLVQPVGSPLSLECTVEGTSNPNLYWYRQAAGRGLQLLFYSVGIGQISSEVPQNLSASRPQDRQFILSSKKLLLSDSGFYLCAWSVLGGNYGYTFGSGTRLTVV.

J is TRBJ1-6 and V is TRBV5-6; TRBD1 agrees at 7 bases. The V gene's germline CDR1 is SGHDT and CDR2 YYEEEE. This CDR3 is built from 14 residues. The trim removed 3 bases at V and 3 bases at J, leaving 0 bases unmatched. Written as DNA, the CDR3 is TGTGCCAGCAGCTACAGGGGCTATAATTCACCCCTCCACTTT. This codes for CASSYRGYNSPLHF.

V and J are TRBV7-8 and TRBJ1-1; 8 nucleotides line up with TRBD1. The junction had 9 bases not matched to a gene; V was cut back by 1 base and J by 2 bases. CDR3 length equals 17 residues. Per the germline V gene, CDR1 is SGHVS and CDR2 is FQNEAQ. In nucleotides, the CDR3 is TGTGCCAGCAGCTTAGGGGACAGGACCTACCGTAACACTGAAGCTTTCTTT. It translates to CASSLGDRTYRNTEAFF. The full variable domain, with the rest looked up from reference TRBV7-8 and TRBJ1-1, is GAGVSQSPRYKVAKRGQDVALRCDPISGHVSLFWYQQALGQGPEFLTYFQNEAQLDKSGLPSDRFFAERPEGSVSTLKIQRTQQEDSAVYLCASSLGDRTYRNTEAFFGQGTRLTVV.

This sequence joins TRBV29-1 and TRBJ2-7, with 12 bases fitting TRBD1. The CDR3 runs 13 residues. Germline V gene lookup returns CDR1 SQVTM and CDR2 ANQGSEA. V trimming: 4 bases; J trimming: 5 bases; junction bases outside the gene matches: 3. CDR3 residues: CSVGDRGRNEQYF. The CDR3 DNA reads as TGCAGCGTTGGGGACAGGGGGCGTAACGAGCAGTACTTC.

V is TRBV4-1 and J is TRBJ1-5, with a weak D call TRBD1 (6 bases). The V gene lost 1 base and the J gene lost 7 bases, with 11 bases spanning the gap. Germline values: CDR1 MGHRA, CDR2 YSYEKL. The CDR3 consists of 14 residues. CDR3 protein: CASSQVYREQPQHF. DNA for the CDR3: TGCGCCAGCAGCCAAGTGTACAGGGAACAGCCCCAGCATTTT.

This chain connects TRBV7-9 to TRBJ1-2, with TRBD1 identical over 9 bases. Germline assignment: CDR1 SEHNR and CDR2 FQNEAQ (reference sequence). Losses at the gene ends were 3 bases for V and 2 bases for J; bases not matched to a gene: 7. This CDR3 is built from 16 residues. The CDR3 DNA reads TGTGCCAGCAGCTTGGGTGAGGGACAGGGAAACTATGGCTACACCTTC. Its translation: CASSLGEGQGNYGYTF. Full variable domain (remainder filled in from reference TRBV7-9 and TRBJ1-2): DTGVSQNPRHKITKRGQNVTFRCDPISEHNRLYWYRQTLGQGPEFLTYFQNEAQLEKSRLLSDRFSAERPKGSFSTLEIQRTEQGDSAMYLCASSLGEGQGNYGYTFGSGTRLTVV.

V is TRBV27 and J is TRBJ2-7, with D tentatively TRBD1 (6 bases). Germline loops: CDR1 MNHEY, CDR2 SMNVEV (reference sequence). Trimming shortened V by 3 bases and J by 1 base, and 10 bases separated the two germline ends. CDR3 length: 14 amino acids. CDR3 region: CASSFSRGSYEQYF. For the CDR3, the DNA is TGTGCCAGCAGTTTCTCCAGGGGATCCTACGAGCAGTACTTC.